This T cell receptor (beta chain) was captured by sequencing in a study of regulatory T cells in long-lasting Graves disease. As for time point: newly diagnosed GD, antithyroid drugs for less than 3 months. After RNA was extracted from PBMCs, the TCR library was made from it. Through Arm-PCR of CDR3 regions and iRepertoire HTBI primers, TCR beta libraries were built. In TCRdb, the multiplex PCR reads were re-called with MiXCR into one record per CDR3 protein. The sample records about 470,000 distinct CDR3 sequences, 14% to 15% being singletons. The CDR3 length is 13 residues. The germline V gene encodes CDR1 SGDLS and CDR2 YYNGEE. The V segment lost 3 bases and the J segment 8 bases; nucleotides outside the gene matches: 3. These data also formed part of another study, on T cells in Graves' hyperthyroidism and ophthalmopathy.

The sample was peripheral blood mononuclear cells (PBMCs), taken at new diagnosis, from a patient treated with antithyroid drugs. This clonotype originated in a woman aged 30 to 39 with Graves disease. The chain employs TRBV9 and TRBJ1-2, with 11 bases matching TRBD1. CDR3 sequence: CASSGTGGEGYTF. CDR3 bases: TGTGCCAGCAGCGGGACAGGGGGCGAAGGCTACACCTTC.